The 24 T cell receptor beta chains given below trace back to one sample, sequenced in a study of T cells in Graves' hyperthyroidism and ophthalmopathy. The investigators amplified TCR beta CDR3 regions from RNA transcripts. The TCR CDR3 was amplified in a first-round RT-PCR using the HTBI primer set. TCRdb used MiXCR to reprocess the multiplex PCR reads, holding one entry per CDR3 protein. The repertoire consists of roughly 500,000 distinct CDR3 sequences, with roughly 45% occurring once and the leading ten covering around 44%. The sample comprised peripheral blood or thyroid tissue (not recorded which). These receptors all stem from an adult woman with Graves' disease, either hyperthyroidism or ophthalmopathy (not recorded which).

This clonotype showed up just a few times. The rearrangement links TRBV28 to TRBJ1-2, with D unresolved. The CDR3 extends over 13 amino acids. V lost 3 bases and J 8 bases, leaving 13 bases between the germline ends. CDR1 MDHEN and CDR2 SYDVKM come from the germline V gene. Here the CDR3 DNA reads TGTGCCAGCAGTTTTGGCAGGATGAGGGGCTACACCTTC. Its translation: CASSFGRMRGYTF.

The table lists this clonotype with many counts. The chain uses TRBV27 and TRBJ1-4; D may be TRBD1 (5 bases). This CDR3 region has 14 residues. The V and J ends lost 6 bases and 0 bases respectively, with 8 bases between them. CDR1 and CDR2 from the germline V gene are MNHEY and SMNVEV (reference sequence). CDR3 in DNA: TGTGCCAGCAGGGGGACCGCAACTAATGAAAAACTGTTTTTT. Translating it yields CASRGTATNEKLFF.

The CDR3 DNA is TGTGCCATCAGCGTCCGGGACGGGGGGGGCACTGAAGCTTTCTTT. Protein product: CAISVRDGGGTEAFF. The V gene is TRBV10-3, the J gene TRBJ1-1; D is possibly TRBD1 (5 bases). The CDR3 is 15 amino acids. Germline V CDR1 and CDR2: ENHRY, SYGVKD. V lost 6 bases and J lost 4, with 18 bases in between.

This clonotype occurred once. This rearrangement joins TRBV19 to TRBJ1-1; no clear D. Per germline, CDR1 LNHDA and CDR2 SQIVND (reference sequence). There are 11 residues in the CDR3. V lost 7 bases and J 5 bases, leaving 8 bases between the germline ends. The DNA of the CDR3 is TGTGCCAGTATGGTGCCGACTGAAGCTTTCTTT. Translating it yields CASMVPTEAFF.

The CDR3 DNA follows: TGTGCCAGCAGCTTAGAAACAGGCGCCTACACCTTC. Its translation is CASSLETGAYTF. V is TRBV11-2 and J is TRBJ1-2; D is possibly TRBD1 (5 bases). Trimming removed 0 bases at V and 10 bases at J, with 9 bases between. CDR1 and CDR2 (germline): SGHAT, FQNNGV. The CDR3 sequence is 12 residues long.

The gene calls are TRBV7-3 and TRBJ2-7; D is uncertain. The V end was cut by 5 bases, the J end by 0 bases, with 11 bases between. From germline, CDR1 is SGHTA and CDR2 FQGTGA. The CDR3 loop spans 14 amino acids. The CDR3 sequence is CASSPVVSSYEQYF. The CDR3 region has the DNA TGTGCCAGCAGCCCGGTGGTATCCTCCTACGAGCAGTACTTC.

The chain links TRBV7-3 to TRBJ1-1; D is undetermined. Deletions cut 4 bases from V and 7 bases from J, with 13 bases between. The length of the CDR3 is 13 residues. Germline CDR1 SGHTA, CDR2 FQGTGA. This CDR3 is CASSSLGVGEAFF. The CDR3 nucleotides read TGTGCCAGCAGCTCGCTTGGGGTAGGTGAAGCTTTCTTT.

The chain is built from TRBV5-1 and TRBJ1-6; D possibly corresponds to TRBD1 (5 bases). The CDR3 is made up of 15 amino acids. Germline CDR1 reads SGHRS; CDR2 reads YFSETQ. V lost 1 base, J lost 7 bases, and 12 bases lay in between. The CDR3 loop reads CASSLQRGENSPLHF. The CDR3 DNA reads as TGCGCCAGCAGCTTGCAGAGGGGAGAAAATTCACCCCTCCACTTT.

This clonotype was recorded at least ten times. The CDR3: CSATGDNQPQHF. The CDR3 bases are TGCAGCGCGACAGGTGACAATCAGCCCCAGCATTTT. The chain uses TRBV29-1 and TRBJ1-5, with TRBD1 as a possible D gene (6 bases). V was shortened by 7 bases and J by 3 bases, with 10 bases between the two germline ends. Germline CDR1 SQVTM, CDR2 ANQGSEA. The length of the CDR3 is 12 residues.

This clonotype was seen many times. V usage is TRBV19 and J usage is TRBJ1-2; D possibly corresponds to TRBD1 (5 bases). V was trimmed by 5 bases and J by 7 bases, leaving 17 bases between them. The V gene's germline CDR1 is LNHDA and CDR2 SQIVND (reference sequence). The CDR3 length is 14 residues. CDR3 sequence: CASSSTQGLAGYTF. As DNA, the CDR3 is TGTGCCAGTAGTTCGACCCAGGGACTAGCTGGCTACACCTTC.

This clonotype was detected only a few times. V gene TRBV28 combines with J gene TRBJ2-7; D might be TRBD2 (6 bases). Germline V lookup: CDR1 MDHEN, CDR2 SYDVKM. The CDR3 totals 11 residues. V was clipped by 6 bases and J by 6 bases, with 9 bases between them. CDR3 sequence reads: CASREGSEQYF. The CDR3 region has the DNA TGTGCCAGCAGGGAGGGGTCCGAGCAGTACTTC.

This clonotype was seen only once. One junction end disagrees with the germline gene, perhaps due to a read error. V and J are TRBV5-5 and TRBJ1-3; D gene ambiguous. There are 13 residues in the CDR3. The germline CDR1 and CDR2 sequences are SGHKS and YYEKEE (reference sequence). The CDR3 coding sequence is TGTGCCAGCAGCTTGGCCTCTCGAAACACCATATATTTT. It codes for CASSLASRNTIYF.

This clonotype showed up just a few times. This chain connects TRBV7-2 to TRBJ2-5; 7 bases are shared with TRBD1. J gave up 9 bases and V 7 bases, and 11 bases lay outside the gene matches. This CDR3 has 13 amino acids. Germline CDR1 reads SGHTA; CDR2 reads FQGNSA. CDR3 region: CASNLGWGQPQYF. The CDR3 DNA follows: TGTGCCAGCAACCTGGGGTGGGGACAGCCCCAGTACTTC.

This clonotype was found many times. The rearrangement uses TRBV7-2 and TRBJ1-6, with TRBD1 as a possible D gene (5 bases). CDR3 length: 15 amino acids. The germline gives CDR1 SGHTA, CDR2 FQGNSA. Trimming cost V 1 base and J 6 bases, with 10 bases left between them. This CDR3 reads CASSLGGVANSPLHF. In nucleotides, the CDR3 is TGTGCCAGCAGCTTAGGGGGGGTCGCTAATTCACCCCTCCACTTT.

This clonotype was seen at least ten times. The CDR3 region is CASTGGAEAFF. CDR3 DNA: TGCGCCAGCACGGGGGGGGCAGAAGCTTTCTTT. The chain combines TRBV10-2 with TRBJ1-1; possible D gene TRBD1, 6 bases. The length of the CDR3 is 11 residues. CDR1 is WSHSY, CDR2 SAAADI, per germline. The V end lost 7 bases, the J end lost 8 bases, and 11 bases lay between the germline ends.

CDR3 sequence: CSVYHPGLAGGTYEQYF. CDR3 sequence (DNA): TGCAGCGTTTACCACCCAGGACTAGCGGGGGGGACCTACGAGCAGTACTTC. The rearrangement links TRBV29-1 to TRBJ2-7; 15 bases match TRBD2. J lost 2 bases, V lost 5 bases, and 10 bases had no gene match. CDR1 and CDR2 (germline): SQVTM, ANQGSEA. The CDR3 runs 17 residues.

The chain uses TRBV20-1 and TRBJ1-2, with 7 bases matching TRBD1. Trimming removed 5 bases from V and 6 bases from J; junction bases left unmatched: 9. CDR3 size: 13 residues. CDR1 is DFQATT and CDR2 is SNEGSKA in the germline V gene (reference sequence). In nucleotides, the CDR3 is TGCAGTGCTCCTACTACAGGGGACGATGGCTACACCTTC. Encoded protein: CSAPTTGDDGYTF.

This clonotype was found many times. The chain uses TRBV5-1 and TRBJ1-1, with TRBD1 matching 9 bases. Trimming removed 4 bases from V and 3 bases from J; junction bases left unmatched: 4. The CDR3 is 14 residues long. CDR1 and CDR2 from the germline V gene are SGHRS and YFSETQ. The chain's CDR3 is CASSARQGDTEAFF. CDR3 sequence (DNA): TGCGCCAGCAGCGCTAGACAGGGGGACACTGAAGCTTTCTTT.

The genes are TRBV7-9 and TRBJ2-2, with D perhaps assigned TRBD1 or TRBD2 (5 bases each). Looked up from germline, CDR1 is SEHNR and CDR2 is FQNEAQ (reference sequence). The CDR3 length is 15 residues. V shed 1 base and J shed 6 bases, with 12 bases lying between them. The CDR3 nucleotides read TGTGCCAGCAGCTTAGGAATGGGGGACCCCGGGGAGCTGTTTTTT. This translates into CASSLGMGDPGELFF.

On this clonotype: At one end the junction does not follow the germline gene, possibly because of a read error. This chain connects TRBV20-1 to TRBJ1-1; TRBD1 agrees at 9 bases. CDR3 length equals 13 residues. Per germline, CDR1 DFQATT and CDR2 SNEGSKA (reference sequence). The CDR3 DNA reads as TGCAGTGCAACACAGGGGGCTAAGGGTAAAGCCTTCTTT. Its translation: CSATQGAKGKAFF.

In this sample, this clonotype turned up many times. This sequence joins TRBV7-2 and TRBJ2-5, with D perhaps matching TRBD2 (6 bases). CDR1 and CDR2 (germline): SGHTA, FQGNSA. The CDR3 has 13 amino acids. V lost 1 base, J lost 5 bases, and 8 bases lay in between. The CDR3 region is CASSLVGRETQYF. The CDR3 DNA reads TGTGCCAGCAGCTTAGTAGGGAGGGAGACCCAGTACTTC.

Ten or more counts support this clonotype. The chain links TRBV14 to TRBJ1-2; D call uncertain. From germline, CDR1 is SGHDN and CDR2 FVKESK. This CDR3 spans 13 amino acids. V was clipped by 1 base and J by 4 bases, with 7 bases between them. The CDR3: CASSQGPGYGYTF. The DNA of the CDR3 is TGTGCCAGCAGCCAAGGGCCAGGCTATGGCTACACCTTC.

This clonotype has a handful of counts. The CDR3 DNA reads TGTGCCAGCAGTTTAGACAGGGGGACCTATGGCTACACCTTC. Amino acid sequence: CASSLDRGTYGYTF. The rearrangement links TRBV28 to TRBJ1-2, with 9 bases that match TRBD1. The V segment lost 2 bases and the J segment 4 bases; nucleotides outside the gene matches: 2. CDR3 length equals 14 residues. Germline values: CDR1 MDHEN, CDR2 SYDVKM.

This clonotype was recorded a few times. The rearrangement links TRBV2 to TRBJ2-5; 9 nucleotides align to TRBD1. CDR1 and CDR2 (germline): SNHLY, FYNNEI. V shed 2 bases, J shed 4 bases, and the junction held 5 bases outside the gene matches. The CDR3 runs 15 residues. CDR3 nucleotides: TGTGCCAGCAGTGAATGGGGACAGGGAGCAGAGACCCAGTACTTC. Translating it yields CASSEWGQGAETQYF.